Below, 15 T cell receptor beta chains from the same sample are listed, as sequenced in a study of blood T cell repertoires in COVID-19. The data were produced by immunoSEQ multiplex PCR, yet TCRdb's version contains in-frame clones alone and is incomplete. The table lists over 75,000 clones, roughly 90% of them singletons. What was sequenced was peripheral blood. All receptors come from a man in his sixties with acute or convalescent COVID-19.

The genes are TRBV7-2 and TRBJ2-1; tentative D call: TRBD2 (7 bases). Per germline, CDR1 SGHTA and CDR2 FQGNSA. With 5 bases removed from V and 4 bases from J, the gap between germline ends came to 15 bases. The CDR3 covers 15 residues. The CDR3 nucleotides read TGTGCCAGCAGCCAAGGGGGGGGCCTTTACAATGAGCAGTTCTTC. The encoded protein is CASSQGGGLYNEQFF.

The chain couples TRBV5-1 to TRBJ2-2, with unresolved D. V lost 4 bases and J 3 bases, leaving 10 bases between the germline ends. CDR3 length: 14 residues. Germline CDR1 and CDR2: SGHRS and YFSETQ. This CDR3 is CASSPSSDTGELFF. As DNA, the CDR3 is TGCGCCAGCAGCCCTAGTTCCGACACCGGGGAGCTGTTTTTT.

The V and J genes are TRBV7-8 and TRBJ2-2; D is perhaps TRBD2 (6 bases). CDR3 length equals 13 residues. The V gene lost 0 bases and the J gene lost 11 bases, with 10 bases spanning the gap. The germline V gene has CDR1 SGHVS and CDR2 FQNEAQ. CDR3 protein: CASSLAGGGELFF. The DNA of the CDR3 is TGTGCCAGCAGCTTAGCGGGGGGTGGTGAGCTGTTTTTT.

This clone was recorded only once. As DNA, the CDR3 is TGTGCCACCCACGGCCTACAGGGGACCCAGTACTTC. It is translated as CATHGLQGTQYF. The chain uses TRBV28 and TRBJ2-5; a weak D match, TRBD1 (6 bases). V lost 10 bases and J 7 bases, leaving 16 bases between the germline ends. This CDR3 contains 12 residues. Per germline, CDR1 MDHEN and CDR2 SYDVKM.

The chain uses TRBV2 and TRBJ2-5, with TRBD2 matching over 9 bases. In germline, CDR1 is SNHLY, CDR2 FYNNEI. V shed 6 bases, J shed 5 bases, and the junction held 4 bases outside the gene matches. There are 13 residues in the CDR3. This CDR3 reads CASRGLALETQYF. As DNA, the CDR3 is TGTGCCAGCAGGGGACTAGCCCTGGAGACCCAGTACTTC.

J is TRBJ2-1 and V is TRBV2; D possibly corresponds to TRBD1 (5 bases). The CDR3 extends over 15 amino acids. Trimming stripped 7 bases from V and 0 bases from J, with 13 bases between. The germline gives CDR1 SNHLY, CDR2 FYNNEI. The CDR3 sequence is CASKATALSYNEQFF. The CDR3 coding sequence is TGTGCCAGCAAGGCGACAGCCCTCTCCTACAATGAGCAGTTCTTC.

The J gene is TRBJ2-7, the V gene TRBV6-6; tentative D call: TRBD1 (5 bases). This CDR3 is 15 amino acids long. V dropped 6 bases and J dropped 7 bases, with 22 bases sitting between them. The germline gives CDR1 MNHNY, CDR2 SVGAGI (reference sequence). CDR3: CASSTNNGALGEQYF. The CDR3 region has the DNA TGTGCCAGCAGCACTAACAATGGGGCCCTGGGGGAGCAGTACTTC.

V and J are TRBV12-3 or TRBV12-4 and TRBJ1-2, with no clear D. Trimming stripped 1 base from V and 8 bases from J, with 11 bases between. The CDR3 length is 13 residues. CDR3 sequence: CASSLVGSRGYTF. As DNA, the CDR3 is TGTGCCAGCAGTTTAGTCGGGAGTAGGGGCTACACCTTC.

The CDR3 DNA follows: TGCGCCAGCAGCCCTGCCGGGACAGGGGCCTACGAGCAGTACTTC. This codes for CASSPAGTGAYEQYF. This chain connects TRBV4-1 to TRBJ2-7, with 10 positions matching TRBD1. The CDR3 is 15 residues long. The trim removed 4 bases at V and 2 bases at J, leaving 5 bases unmatched. Germline CDR1 MGHRA, CDR2 YSYEKL.

CDR3 residues: CASSLVDRLKNIQYF. The CDR3, as DNA: TGTGCCAGCAGCCTGGTCGACAGGTTAAAGAACATTCAGTACTTC. The genes are TRBV7-6 and TRBJ2-4; D is possibly TRBD1 (6 bases). V lost 5 bases and J lost 7, with 18 bases in between. From germline, CDR1 is SGHVS and CDR2 FNYEAQ. The CDR3 covers 15 residues.

The CDR3 is CASSLAPRQGTDTQYF. The CDR3 DNA reads as TGTGCCAGCAGCTTAGCCCCAAGGCAGGGCACAGATACGCAGTATTTT. The chain joins TRBV7-2 to TRBJ2-3, with D unclear. CDR3 length: 16 amino acids. Germline-derived CDR1 and CDR2 are SGHTA and FQGNSA. Trimming cost V 0 bases and J 1 base, with 11 bases left between them. The full variable domain, completed using reference TRBV7-2 and TRBJ2-3, is GAGVSQSPSNKVTEKGKDVELRCDPISGHTALYWYRQSLGQGLEFLIYFQGNSAPDKSGLPSDRFSAERTGGSVSTLTIQRTQQEDSAVYLCASSLAPRQGTDTQYFGPGTRLTVL.

The chain links TRBV18 to TRBJ2-2, with no clear D. CDR3 length equals 14 residues. From germline, CDR1 is KGHSH and CDR2 LQKENI. V lost 3 bases to trimming and J lost 7 bases, with 12 bases between them. The CDR3 is CASSPPLSGGELFF. CDR3 nucleotide sequence: TGTGCCAGCTCACCCCCTCTGTCGGGCGGGGAGCTGTTTTTT.

The DNA for the CDR3 is TGCGCCAGCAGGGCCACAGATACGCAGTATTTT. This codes for CASRATDTQYF. The V call is TRBV10-2, the J call TRBJ2-3; no clear D gene. V was cut by 6 bases and J by 2 bases, with 3 bases left in between. The CDR3 length is 11 residues. Germline CDR1 WSHSY, CDR2 SAAADI.

This chain's CDR3 is CASSPTGGLDEQYF. CDR3 in DNA: TGTGCCAGCAGCCCGACAGGGGGTCTGGACGAGCAGTACTTC. This rearrangement joins TRBV7-9 to TRBJ2-7; 9 positions agree with TRBD1. Germline values: CDR1 SEHNR, CDR2 FQNEAQ (reference sequence). The CDR3 spans 14 residues. V lost 5 bases, J lost 5 bases, and 7 bases stayed unmatched. Full variable domain (rest looked up from reference TRBV7-9 and TRBJ2-7): DTGVSQNPRHKITKRGQNVTFRCDPISEHNRLYWYRQTLGQGPEFLTYFQNEAQLEKSRLLSDRFSAERPKGSFSTLEIQRTEQGDSAMYLCASSPTGGLDEQYFGPGTRLTVT.

The chain uses TRBV21-1 and TRBJ2-2; the D call in the table, TRBD1, was not verified against the DNA. TRBV21-1 is labeled a pseudogene. CDR3 length equals 16 residues. The CDR3 loop reads CASSKVSRRAAGELFF. DNA of the CDR3: TGTGCCAGCAGCAAAGTGTCCCGCAGGGCGGCCGGGGAGCTGTTTTTT.